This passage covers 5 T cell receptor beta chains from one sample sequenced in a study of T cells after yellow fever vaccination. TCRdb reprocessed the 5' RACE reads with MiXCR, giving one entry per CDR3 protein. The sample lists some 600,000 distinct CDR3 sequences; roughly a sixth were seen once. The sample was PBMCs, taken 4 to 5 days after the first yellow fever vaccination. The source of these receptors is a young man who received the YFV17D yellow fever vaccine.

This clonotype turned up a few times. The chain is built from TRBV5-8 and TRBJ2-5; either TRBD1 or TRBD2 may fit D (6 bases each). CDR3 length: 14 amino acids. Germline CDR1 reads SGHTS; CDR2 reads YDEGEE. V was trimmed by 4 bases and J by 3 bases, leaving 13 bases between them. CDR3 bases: TGTGCCAGCAGCAAAACGGGGGCAGAAGAGACCCAGTACTTC. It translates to CASSKTGAEETQYF.

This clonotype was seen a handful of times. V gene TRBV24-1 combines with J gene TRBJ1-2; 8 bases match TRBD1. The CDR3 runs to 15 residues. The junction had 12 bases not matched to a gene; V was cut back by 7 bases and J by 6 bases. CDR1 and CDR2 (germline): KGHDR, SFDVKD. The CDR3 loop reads CATSAGTGTVDGYTF. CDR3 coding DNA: TGTGCCACCAGCGCCGGGACAGGCACTGTCGATGGCTACACCTTC.

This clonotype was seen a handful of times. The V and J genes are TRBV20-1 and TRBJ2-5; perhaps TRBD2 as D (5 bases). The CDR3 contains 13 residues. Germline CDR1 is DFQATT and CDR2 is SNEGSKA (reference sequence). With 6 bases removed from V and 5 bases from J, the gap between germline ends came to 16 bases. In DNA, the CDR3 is TGCAGTGCCCCACTAGATGCCCGGGAGACCCAGTACTTC. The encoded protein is CSAPLDARETQYF.

The CDR3 nucleotides read TGTGCCAGCAGCCCCCAAGCGGGACTAGCGGGTCGGAGCTCCTACAATGAGCAGTTCTTC. This codes for CASSPQAGLAGRSSYNEQFF. The genes are TRBV4-2 and TRBJ2-1; the match to TRBD2 covers 12 bases. The CDR3 length is 20 residues. Germline V gives CDR1 LGHNA, CDR2 YNFKEQ. The junction had 13 bases not matched to a gene; V was cut back by 4 bases and J by 0 bases.

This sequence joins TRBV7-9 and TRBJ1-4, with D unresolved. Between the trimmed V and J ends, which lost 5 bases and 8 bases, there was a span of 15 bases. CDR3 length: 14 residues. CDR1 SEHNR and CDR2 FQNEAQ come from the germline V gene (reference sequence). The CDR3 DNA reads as TGTGCCAGCAGCCCCGGGAGACAAACGGAAAAACTGTTTTTT. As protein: CASSPGRQTEKLFF.